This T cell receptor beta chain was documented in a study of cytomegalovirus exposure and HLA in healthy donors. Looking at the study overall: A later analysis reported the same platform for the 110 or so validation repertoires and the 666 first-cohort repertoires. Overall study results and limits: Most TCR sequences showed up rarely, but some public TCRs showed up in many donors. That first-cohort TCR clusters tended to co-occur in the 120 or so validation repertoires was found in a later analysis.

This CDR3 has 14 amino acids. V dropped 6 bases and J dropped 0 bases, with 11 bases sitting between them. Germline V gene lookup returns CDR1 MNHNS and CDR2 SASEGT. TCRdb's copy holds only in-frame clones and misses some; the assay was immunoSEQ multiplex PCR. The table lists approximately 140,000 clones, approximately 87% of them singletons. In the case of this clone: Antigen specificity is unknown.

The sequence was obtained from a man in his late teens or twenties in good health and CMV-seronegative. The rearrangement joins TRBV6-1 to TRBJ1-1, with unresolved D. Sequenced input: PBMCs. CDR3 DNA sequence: TGTGCCAGCAGCCTGGCCTCCTTGAACACTGAAGCTTTCTTT. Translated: CASSLASLNTEAFF.